These 17 T cell receptor beta chains were sequenced from one sample in a study of cytomegalovirus exposure and HLA in healthy donors. Amplification used 60 Vbeta primers and 13 Jbeta primers. Produced via immunoSEQ multiplex PCR; TCRdb's table is partial and in-frame only. The sample includes 150,000 to 200,000 clones, approximately 80% of them seen just once. Sequenced: PBMCs. These receptors were obtained from a woman in her thirties in good health and CMV-seropositive.

This chain connects TRBV28 to TRBJ2-3; a weak D match, TRBD1 (6 bases). Germline lookup yields CDR1 MDHEN and CDR2 SYDVKM. The CDR3 runs to 16 residues. V lost 4 bases and J lost 0, with 14 bases in between. For the CDR3, the DNA is TGTGCCAGCAGTTATGGGAGAGGGGGTAGCACAGATACGCAGTATTTT. Its protein is CASSYGRGGSTDTQYF.

The chain couples TRBV18 to TRBJ2-7, with TRBD1 identical over 7 bases. The CDR3 extends over 14 amino acids. J was trimmed by 3 bases and V by 6 bases; bases with no gene match: 8. Germline V lookup: CDR1 KGHSH, CDR2 LQKENI. CDR3 loop: CASSAGQDNYEQYF. DNA for the CDR3: TGTGCCAGCTCGGCAGGACAGGATAACTACGAGCAGTACTTC.

The chain employs TRBV29-1 and TRBJ2-5; 12 nucleotides align to TRBD2. The end of the DNA aligns better with TRBJ2-7, so the J call may be wrong. The V gene's germline CDR1 is SQVTM and CDR2 ANQGSEA. The CDR3 spans 14 residues. The CDR3 spells CSARTSGTTYEQYF. CDR3 DNA sequence: TGCAGCGCGAGGACTAGCGGGACTACCTACGAGCAGTACTTC.

This clone was found once. The chain employs TRBV4-2 and TRBJ2-4; 8 positions agree with TRBD2. V dropped 6 bases and J dropped 5; count of bases not matched to a gene: 6. The germline gives CDR1 LGHNA, CDR2 YNFKEQ. The CDR3 contains 14 residues. Here the CDR3 DNA reads TGTGCCAGCAGGCTAGCGGGCGAAGAAAACATTCAGTACTTC. This encodes CASRLAGEENIQYF.

The chain combines TRBV2 with TRBJ2-7; TRBD1 is a possible D gene (6 bases). V was trimmed by 7 bases and J by 0 bases, leaving 16 bases between them. The CDR3 has 15 residues. From germline, CDR1 is SNHLY and CDR2 FYNNEI. The CDR3 DNA reads as TGTGCCAGCAAATTTGGGGGCAGGGTCTCCTACGAGCAGTACTTC. It codes for CASKFGGRVSYEQYF.

This clone was detected only a few times. The chain is built from TRBV5-5 and TRBJ2-1; D may be TRBD1 (6 bases). The V and J ends lost 7 bases and 9 bases respectively, with 20 bases between them. The germline V gene has CDR1 SGHKS and CDR2 YYEKEE (reference sequence). The CDR3 has 14 residues. The CDR3: CASRQASTGGEQFF. The CDR3 nucleotides read TGTGCCAGCCGACAGGCCTCTACGGGTGGTGAGCAGTTCTTC. Combining the CDR3 with reference TRBV5-5 and TRBJ2-1 gives the whole variable domain DAGVTQSPTHLIKTRGQQVTLRCSPISGHKSVSWYQQVLGQGPQFIFQYYEKEERGRGNFPDRFSARQFPNYSSELNVNALLLGDSALYLCASRQASTGGEQFFGPGTRLTVL.

The chain links TRBV7-9 to TRBJ2-3, with 7 bases identical to TRBD1. After removal of 5 bases from V and 5 bases from J, the junction contained 10 bases not matched to a gene. The CDR3 totals 15 residues. CDR1 SEHNR and CDR2 FQNEAQ come from the germline V gene (reference sequence). This CDR3 reads CASSPTDRPLDTQYF. The CDR3 region has the DNA TGTGCCAGCAGCCCGACGGACAGGCCCCTAGATACGCAGTATTTT. Complete variable domain (other parts from reference TRBV7-9 and TRBJ2-3): DTGVSQNPRHKITKRGQNVTFRCDPISEHNRLYWYRQTLGQGPEFLTYFQNEAQLEKSRLLSDRFSAERPKGSFSTLEIQRTEQGDSAMYLCASSPTDRPLDTQYFGPGTRLTVL.

The chain links TRBV10-3 to TRBJ2-6; no clear D gene. CDR1 is ENHRY, CDR2 SYGVKD, per germline. With 8 bases removed from V and 2 bases from J, the gap between germline ends came to 7 bases. The CDR3 is 13 residues long. Here the CDR3 DNA reads TGTGCCATCCTAATGACTGGGGCCAACGTCCTGACTTTC. Translation gives CAILMTGANVLTF.

The rearrangement joins TRBV5-3 to TRBJ1-1; a possible D gene is TRBD1 (6 bases). TRBV5-3 is marked as an open reading frame, function uncertain. The CDR3 length is 16 residues. The V end was cut by 0 bases, the J end by 0 bases, with 12 bases between. The CDR3 protein is CARSLVRGDMNTEAFF. The CDR3 DNA is TGTGCCAGAAGCTTGGTCAGGGGCGACATGAACACTGAAGCTTTCTTT.

V is TRBV19 and J is TRBJ1-5; D not certain. The CDR3 consists of 13 residues. Trimming pared 1 base from V and 7 bases from J, leaving 8 bases between. Germline CDR1 is LNHDA and CDR2 is SQIVND (reference sequence). For the CDR3, the DNA is TGTGCCAGTAGTATAGGGTCCCTACAGCCCCAGCATTTT. Residues: CASSIGSLQPQHF.

The chain recombines TRBV2 with TRBJ2-4; D gene unclear. The CDR3 runs 19 residues. Trimming took off 6 bases at V and 0 bases at J, with 24 bases between the two ends. The germline gives CDR1 SNHLY, CDR2 FYNNEI. CDR3 amino acids: CASRGIEDEFPRAKNIQYF. The CDR3 nucleotides are TGTGCCAGCAGGGGTATTGAGGATGAGTTTCCCCGAGCCAAAAACATTCAGTACTTC. Combining the CDR3 with reference TRBV2 and TRBJ2-4 gives the whole variable domain EPEVTQTPSHQVTQMGQEVILRCVPISNHLYFYWYRQILGQKVEFLVSFYNNEISEKSEIFDDQFSVERPDGSNFTLKIRSTKLEDSAMYFCASRGIEDEFPRAKNIQYFGAGTRLSVL.

Regarding this clone: A read error may account for a junction end that differs from germline. J is TRBJ2-3 and V is TRBV5-4; TRBD2 agrees at 12 bases. The CDR3 is 15 amino acids. CDR1 and CDR2 from the germline V gene are SGHNT and YYREEE (reference sequence). Here the CDR3 reads CASRLGLAGGDTQYF. The DNA of the CDR3 is TGTGCCAGCAGGTTGGGACTAGCGGGTGGAGATACGCAGTATTTT.

The chain links TRBV5-1 to TRBJ1-2, with 10 bases fitting TRBD1. J lost 6 bases, V lost 2 bases, and 7 bases had no gene match. The germline CDR1 and CDR2 sequences are SGHRS and YFSETQ. There are 15 residues in the CDR3. The CDR3 region is CASSFYTGTGDGYTF. CDR3 DNA: TGCGCCAGCAGCTTCTATACCGGGACAGGGGATGGCTACACCTTC.

This rearrangement joins TRBV5-1 to TRBJ1-5, with 7 bases identical to TRBD1. The ends lost 4 bases at V and 0 bases at J; junction bases unmatched: 7. Looked up from germline, CDR1 is SGHRS and CDR2 is YFSETQ. The CDR3 is made up of 16 amino acids. The CDR3 is CASSTTGPYSNQPQHF. In DNA form, the CDR3 reads TGCGCCAGCAGCACGACAGGGCCGTATAGCAATCAGCCCCAGCATTTT. The complete variable domain, with remaining parts taken from reference TRBV5-1 and TRBJ1-5, reads KAGVTQTPRYLIKTRGQQVTLSCSPISGHRSVSWYQQTPGQGLQFLFEYFSETQRNKGNFPGRFSGRQFSNSRSEMNVSTLELGDSALYLCASSTTGPYSNQPQHFGDGTRLSIL.

The V and J genes are TRBV19 and TRBJ1-1, with 7 bases fitting TRBD1. Unmatched junction bases numbered 5, after V lost 1 base and J lost 3 bases. CDR3 length equals 15 residues. CDR1 is LNHDA, CDR2 SQIVND, per germline (reference sequence). The CDR3, as DNA: TGTGCCAGTAGTATAGGAGACAGGGAAGACACTGAAGCTTTCTTT. Translated: CASSIGDREDTEAFF.

This chain connects TRBV11-2 to TRBJ2-3; tentatively, D is TRBD2 (7 bases). Trimming took 5 bases from V and 9 from J, leaving 18 bases between them. This CDR3 spans 14 amino acids. Germline V CDR1 and CDR2: SGHAT, FQNNGV. The CDR3 reads CASSPRLRGGTQYF. For the CDR3, the DNA is TGTGCCAGCAGCCCCCGTCTTAGGGGGGGAACGCAGTATTTT. Complete variable domain (other parts from reference TRBV11-2 and TRBJ2-3): EAGVAQSPRYKIIEKRQSVAFWCNPISGHATLYWYQQILGQGPKLLIQFQNNGVVDDSQLPKDRFSAERLKGVDSTLKIQPAKLEDSAVYLCASSPRLRGGTQYFGPGTRLTVL.

This clone was picked up one time. The chain has TRBV7-3 and TRBJ2-2; 11 positions agree with TRBD2. Losses at the gene ends were 2 bases for V and 7 bases for J; bases not matched to a gene: 9. The CDR3 contains 17 residues. CDR1 and CDR2 from the germline V gene are SGHTA and FQGTGA. CDR3: CASSLVPSGRMNGELFF. The CDR3 nucleotides read TGTGCCAGCAGCTTAGTCCCTAGCGGGAGGATGAACGGGGAGCTGTTTTTT.